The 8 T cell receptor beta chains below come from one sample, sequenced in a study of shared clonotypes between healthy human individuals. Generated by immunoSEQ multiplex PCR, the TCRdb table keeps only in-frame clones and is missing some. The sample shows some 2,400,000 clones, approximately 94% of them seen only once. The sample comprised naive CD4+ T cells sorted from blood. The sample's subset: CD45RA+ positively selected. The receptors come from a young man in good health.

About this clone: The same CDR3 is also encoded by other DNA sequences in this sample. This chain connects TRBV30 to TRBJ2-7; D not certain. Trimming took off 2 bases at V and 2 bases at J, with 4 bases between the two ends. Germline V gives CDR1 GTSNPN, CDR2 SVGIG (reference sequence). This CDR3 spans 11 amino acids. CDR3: CAWSQAYEQYF. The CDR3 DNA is TGTGCCTGGAGTCAGGCCTACGAGCAGTACTTC.

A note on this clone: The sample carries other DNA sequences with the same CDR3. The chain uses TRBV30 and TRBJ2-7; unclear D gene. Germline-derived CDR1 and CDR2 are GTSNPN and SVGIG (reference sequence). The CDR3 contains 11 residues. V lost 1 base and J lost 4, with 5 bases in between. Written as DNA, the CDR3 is TGTGCCTGGAGTGCCAATTACGAGCAGTACTTC. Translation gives CAWSANYEQYF.

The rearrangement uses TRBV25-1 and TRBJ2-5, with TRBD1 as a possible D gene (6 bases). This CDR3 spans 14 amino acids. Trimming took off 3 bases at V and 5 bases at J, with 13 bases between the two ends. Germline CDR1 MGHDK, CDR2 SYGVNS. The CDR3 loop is CASSEGAKGETQYF. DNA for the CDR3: TGTGCCAGCAGTGAGGGGGCGAAGGGGGAGACCCAGTACTTC.

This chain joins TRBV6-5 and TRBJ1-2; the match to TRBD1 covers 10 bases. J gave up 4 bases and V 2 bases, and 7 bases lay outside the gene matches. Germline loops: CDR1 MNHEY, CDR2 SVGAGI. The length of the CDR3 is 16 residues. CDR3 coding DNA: TGTGCCAGCAGTTACACGACAGGGGGCGTTAGCTATGGCTACACCTTC. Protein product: CASSYTTGGVSYGYTF.

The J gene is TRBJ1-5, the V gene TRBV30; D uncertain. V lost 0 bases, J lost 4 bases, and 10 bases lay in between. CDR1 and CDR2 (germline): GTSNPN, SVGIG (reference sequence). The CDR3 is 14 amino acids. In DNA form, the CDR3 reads TGTGCCTGGAGTGTAGGACGCTCAAATCAGCCCCAGCATTTT. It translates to CAWSVGRSNQPQHF. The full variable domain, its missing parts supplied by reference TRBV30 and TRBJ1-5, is SQTIHQWPATLVQPVGSPLSLECTVEGTSNPNLYWYRQAAGRGLQLLFYSVGIGQISSEVPQNLSASRPQDRQFILSSKKLLLSDSGFYLCAWSVGRSNQPQHFGDGTRLSIL.

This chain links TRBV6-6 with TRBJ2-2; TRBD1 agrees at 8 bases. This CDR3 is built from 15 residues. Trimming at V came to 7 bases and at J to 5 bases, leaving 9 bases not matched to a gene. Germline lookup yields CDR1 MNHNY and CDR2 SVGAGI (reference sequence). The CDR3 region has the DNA TGTGCCAGCACGAAGGGGCAGGGGGCGACCGGGGAGCTGTTTTTT. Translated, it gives CASTKGQGATGELFF.

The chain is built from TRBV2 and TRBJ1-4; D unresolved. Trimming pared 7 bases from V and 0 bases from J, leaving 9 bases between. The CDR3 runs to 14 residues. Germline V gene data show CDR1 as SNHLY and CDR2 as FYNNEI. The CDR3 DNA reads TGTGCCAGCACCTATCAGGCAACTAATGAAAAACTGTTTTTT. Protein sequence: CASTYQATNEKLFF.

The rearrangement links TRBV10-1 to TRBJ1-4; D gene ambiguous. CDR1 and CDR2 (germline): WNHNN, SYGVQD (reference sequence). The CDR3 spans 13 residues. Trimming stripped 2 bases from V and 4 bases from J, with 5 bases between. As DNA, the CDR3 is TGCGCCAGCAGTGAGGGGATTAATGAAAAACTGTTTTTT. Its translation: CASSEGINEKLFF.